This is a list of T cell receptor beta chains from one sample in a study of T cell changes during pregnancy in multiple sclerosis. Repertoires were generated with immunoSEQ multiplex PCR, while TCRdb's copy carries only in-frame clones and drops some. This sample has about 85,000 clones, with 90% to 95% found just once. The sequencing here drew on peripheral blood, taken in the first trimester of pregnancy. The receptors come from a female donor with multiple sclerosis, enrolled in a pregnancy study. CDR3s include the opening cysteine and the closing phenylalanine or tryptophan. The D gene is left open where the match is weak. Clone size appears in some rows only: once, few, many, or a class for an expanded clone.

abundance,d_gene,j_gene,v_gene,CDR3aa,CDR3nt
NA,NA,TRBJ2-3,TRBV5-1,CASSSGLGTDTQYF,TGCGCCAGCAGCTCGGGACTGGGCACAGATACGCAGTATTTT
NA,NA,TRBJ2-5,TRBV21-1,CASSKVTTGAGWETQYF,TGTGCCAGCAGCAAAGTTACTACAGGGGCGGGCTGGGAGACCCAGTACTTC
NA,NA,TRBJ2-1,TRBV5-1,CASTFFDRLSNEQFF,TGCGCCAGCACTTTCTTTGACAGGCTTTCCAATGAGCAGTTCTTC
NA,NA,TRBJ1-1,TRBV19,CASSISRRGSGTEAFF,TGTGCCAGTAGTATTTCAAGAAGGGGATCAGGAACTGAAGCTTTCTTT
NA,TRBD2,TRBJ2-2,TRBV7-8,CASSSGSGRQITGELFF,TGTGCCAGCAGCTCCGGGAGCGGGAGACAGATCACCGGGGAGCTGTTTTTT
few,NA,TRBJ1-5,TRBV6-1,CASGGGRNQPQHF,TGTGCCAGCGGGGGCGGTCGCAATCAGCCCCAGCATTTT
NA,TRBD2,TRBJ2-5,TRBV29-1,CSGLTSEGETQYF,TGCAGCGGGCTGACTAGCGAAGGAGAGACCCAGTACTTC
NA,TRBD2,TRBJ2-3,TRBV11-2,CASSKKAGLAGGIDTQYF,TGTGCCAGCAGCAAGAAAGCGGGACTAGCGGGGGGGATCGATACGCAGTATTTT
NA,TRBD2,TRBJ2-1,TRBV6-6,CASSPLREPILNEQFF,TGTGCCAGCAGTCCACTGCGGGAGCCAATTTTAAATGAGCAGTTCTTC
NA,TRBD1,TRBJ2-1,TRBV2,CASSWDRSNEQFF,TGTGCCAGCAGTTGGGACAGGTCAAACGAGCAGTTCTTC
NA,NA,TRBJ2-4,TRBV7-8,CASSLVRSGAAKNIQYF,TGTGCCAGCAGCTTAGTACGGTCAGGGGCCGCCAAAAACATTCAGTACTTC
NA,TRBD1,TRBJ1-4,TRBV5-1,CASSLYGTGVGEKLFF,TGCGCCAGCAGCTTGTATGGGACAGGGGTGGGAGAAAAACTGTTTTTT
NA,TRBD2,TRBJ2-5,TRBV7-9,CASNGRTSGRRGGETQYF,TGTGCCAGCAACGGACGGACTAGCGGGAGGAGAGGGGGAGAGACCCAGTACTTC
NA,TRBD1,TRBJ2-5,TRBV18,CASSTTGGRETQYF,TGTGCCAGCTCAACGACAGGGGGACGGGAGACCCAGTACTTC
NA,TRBD1,TRBJ1-4,TRBV27,CASRGIGTGAEKLFF,TGTGCCAGCAGGGGGATCGGGACAGGGGCTGAAAAACTGTTTTTT
NA,TRBD2,TRBJ2-3,TRBV6-4,CASSERASGGDTQYF,TGTGCCAGCAGTGAGAGGGCTAGCGGGGGTGATACGCAGTATTTT
NA,TRBD2,TRBJ2-2,TRBV2,CASSLAGGTGELFF,TGTGCCAGCAGTTTGGCGGGAGGAACCGGGGAGCTGTTTTTT
NA,TRBD1,TRBJ1-2,TRBV28,CASSTTGGADGYTF,TGTGCCAGCAGCACGACAGGGGGCGCTGATGGCTACACCTTC
NA,NA,TRBJ2-5,TRBV4-2,CASSQLLALQETQYF,TGTGCCAGCAGCCAATTACTAGCCTTGCAAGAGACCCAGTACTTC
few,TRBD1,TRBJ2-6,TRBV10-3,CAISRGQGGSGANVLTF,TGTGCCATCAGTCGTGGACAGGGAGGCTCTGGGGCCAACGTCCTGACTTTC
NA,TRBD2,TRBJ2-3,TRBV27,CASRRLAGGPTDTQYF,TGTGCCAGCAGGAGACTAGCGGGAGGACCCACAGATACGCAGTATTTT
NA,NA,TRBJ1-2,TRBV5-6,CASSLNIYGYTF,TGTGCCAGCAGCTTGAATATCTATGGCTACACCTTC
NA,TRBD2,TRBJ2-1,TRBV5-1,CASSFNLAGVNYNEQFF,TGCGCCAGCAGCTTTAATCTAGCGGGAGTTAACTACAATGAGCAGTTCTTC
NA,NA,TRBJ1-1,TRBV29-1,CSARSTTGSVEAFF,TGCAGCGCCCGTTCTACTACAGGGTCGGTTGAAGCTTTCTTT
NA,NA,TRBJ1-1,TRBV18,CASSPPRGYRNTEAFF,TGTGCCAGCTCACCACCACGGGGGTATCGGAACACTGAAGCTTTCTTT
NA,TRBD1,TRBJ1-2,TRBV7-2,CASSLGDRGQEGYTF,TGTGCCAGCAGCTTGGGGGACAGGGGGCAGGAAGGCTACACCTTC
few,NA,TRBJ1-2,TRBV6-6,CASTPGVPGYTF,TGTGCCAGCACCCCGGGGGTCCCTGGCTACACCTTC
few,NA,TRBJ1-1,TRBV13,CASSPRGGMNTEAFF,TGTGCCAGCAGCCCCCGCGGCGGAATGAACACTGAAGCTTTCTTT
NA,TRBD2,TRBJ2-5,TRBV18,CASSRRSLAGVETQYF,TGTGCCAGCTCACGACGAAGTCTAGCGGGAGTGGAGACCCAGTACTTC
NA,NA,TRBJ2-1,TRBV25-1,CASSSYSGGSYNEQFF,TGTGCCAGCAGTTCTTACTCGGGCGGGTCCTACAATGAGCAGTTCTTC
NA,NA,TRBJ2-3,TRBV6-1,CASSEVTGSSTDTQYF,TGTGCCAGCAGTGAAGTGACAGGATCTAGCACAGATACGCAGTATTTT
NA,NA,TRBJ2-6,TRBV19,CASSIDAGVAGANVLTF,TGTGCCAGTAGTATAGATGCAGGGGTGGCTGGGGCCAACGTCCTGACTTTC
NA,TRBD1,TRBJ1-2,TRBV27,CASRLQGGYGYTF,TGTGCCAGCAGGCTACAGGGGGGCTATGGCTACACCTTC
NA,TRBD1,TRBJ1-5,TRBV4-1,CASSQDMTGADLGVPQHF,TGCGCCAGCAGCCAAGACATGACAGGGGCGGATTTGGGGGTGCCCCAGCATTTT
NA,NA,TRBJ2-2,TRBV29-1,CSVEDRGDAGTGELFF,TGCAGCGTTGAAGACAGGGGGGATGCGGGAACCGGGGAGCTGTTTTTT
NA,TRBD1,TRBJ1-6,TRBV19,CASSRDRGQSPLHF,TGTGCCAGTAGCCGGGACAGGGGGCAATCACCCCTCCACTTT
NA,NA,TRBJ1-1,TRBV30,CAWGTTPFF,TGTGCCTGGGGGACAACCCCTTTCTTT
NA,NA,TRBJ1-1,TRBV6-5,CASSSLAGAAEAFF,TGTGCCAGCAGCTCACTCGCAGGGGCTGCTGAAGCTTTCTTT
NA,NA,TRBJ2-2,TRBV15,CATSIFRGGAANTGELFF,TGTGCCACCAGCATTTTCCGAGGGGGGGCCGCGAACACCGGGGAGCTGTTTTTT
NA,TRBD2,TRBJ2-3,TRBV7-2,CASSLGLAGGTYTQYF,TGTGCCAGCAGCTTAGGGCTAGCGGGGGGCACCTACACGCAGTATTTT
NA,NA,TRBJ2-1,TRBV15,CATSRDYQGLGNEQFF,TGTGCCACCAGCAGAGATTATCAGGGGCTCGGCAATGAGCAGTTCTTC
NA,TRBD2,TRBJ2-3,TRBV7-2,CASSQGLAGGPRSWVQYF,TGTGCCAGCAGCCAGGGACTAGCGGGAGGGCCTCGGTCTTGGGTGCAGTATTTT
NA,TRBD1,TRBJ2-2,TRBV9,CASSSRQGPNTGELFF,TGTGCCAGCAGCTCACGACAGGGGCCGAACACCGGGGAGCTGTTTTTT
NA,TRBD1,TRBJ1-2,TRBV5-6,CASSLVTGVFGYTF,TGTGCCAGCAGCTTGGTGACAGGGGTCTTTGGCTACACCTTC
NA,TRBD2,TRBJ2-1,TRBV7-3,CASSTWTSGGTDEQFF,TGTGCCAGCAGCACCTGGACTAGCGGGGGGACGGATGAGCAGTTCTTC
once,NA,TRBJ1-1,TRBV9,CASSVGGGSTEAFF,TGTGCCAGCAGCGTGGGAGGGGGATCCACTGAAGCTTTCTTT
few,NA,TRBJ1-1,TRBV19,CASGGGLRTEAFF,TGTGCCAGTGGGGGGGGTCTTCGTACTGAAGCTTTCTTT
NA,NA,TRBJ2-1,TRBV28,CASSLYDMRSEQFF,TGTGCCAGCAGTTTATATGATATGCGGAGTGAGCAGTTCTTC
NA,NA,TRBJ1-2,TRBV2,CASQRESSGYTF,TGTGCCAGCCAGAGGGAATCAAGTGGCTACACCTTC
NA,NA,TRBJ1-3,TRBV27,CASSLGGGGSGNTIYF,TGTGCCAGCAGTTTAGGAGGGGGGGGCTCTGGAAACACCATATATTTT
NA,NA,TRBJ2-7,TRBV5-4,CASSFGQGLYEQYF,TGTGCCAGCAGCTTCGGGCAGGGTTTATACGAGCAGTACTTC
NA,NA,TRBJ2-7,TRBV28,CASRPPQRVYEQYF,TGTGCCAGCAGACCTCCTCAGCGGGTCTACGAGCAGTACTTC
NA,TRBD1,TRBJ2-7,TRBV7-2,CASSWDRGSYEQYF,TGTGCCAGCAGCTGGGACAGGGGGTCCTACGAGCAGTACTTC
NA,TRBD2,TRBJ2-5,TRBV5-4,CASSPRFSGGEETQYF,TGTGCCAGCAGCCCCCGTTTTAGCGGGGGAGAGGAGACCCAGTACTTC
NA,NA,TRBJ1-2,TRBV9,CASSFRTEAYGYTF,TGTGCCAGCAGCTTTCGGACGGAGGCCTATGGCTACACCTTC
NA,NA,TRBJ1-2,TRBV7-9,CASRLGGAGGYTF,TGTGCCAGCAGACTGGGCGGGGCTGGCGGCTACACCTTC
NA,NA,TRBJ2-7,TRBV5-1,CASSSIPGGGLSEQYF,TGCGCCAGCAGCTCCATTCCGGGGGGCGGGTTGAGCGAGCAGTACTTC
few,TRBD2,TRBJ2-3,TRBV7-9,CASSSERGTDTQYF,TGTGCCAGCAGCTCAGAGCGGGGGACAGATACGCAGTATTTT
NA,NA,TRBJ1-2,TRBV7-9,CASSPNSNEGRGYTF,TGTGCCAGCAGCCCAAACTCGAACGAGGGGAGGGGCTACACCTTC
once,NA,TRBJ2-7,TRBV13,CASSLVLAGDLRAYEQYF,TGTGCCAGCAGCTTAGTCTTAGCCGGGGACTTGCGCGCCTACGAGCAGTACTTC